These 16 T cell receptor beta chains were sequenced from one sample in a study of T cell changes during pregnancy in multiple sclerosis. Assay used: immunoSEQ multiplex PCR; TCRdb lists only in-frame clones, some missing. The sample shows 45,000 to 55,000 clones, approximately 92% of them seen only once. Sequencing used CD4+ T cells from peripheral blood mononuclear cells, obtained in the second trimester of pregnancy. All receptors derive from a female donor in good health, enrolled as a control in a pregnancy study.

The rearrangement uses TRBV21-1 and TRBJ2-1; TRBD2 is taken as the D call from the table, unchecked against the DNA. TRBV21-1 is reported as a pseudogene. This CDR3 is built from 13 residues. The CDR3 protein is CAAGTRRGNEQFF. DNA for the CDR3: TGTGCCGCCGGGACTAGAAGGGGCAATGAGCAGTTCTTC.

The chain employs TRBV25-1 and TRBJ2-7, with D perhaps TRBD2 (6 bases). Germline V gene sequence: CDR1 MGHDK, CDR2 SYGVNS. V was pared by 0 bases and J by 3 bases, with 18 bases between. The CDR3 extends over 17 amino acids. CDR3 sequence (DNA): TGTGCCAGCAGTGAATATGCGGGGAGCGGCCAGTACTACGAGCAGTACTTC. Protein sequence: CASSEYAGSGQYYEQYF.

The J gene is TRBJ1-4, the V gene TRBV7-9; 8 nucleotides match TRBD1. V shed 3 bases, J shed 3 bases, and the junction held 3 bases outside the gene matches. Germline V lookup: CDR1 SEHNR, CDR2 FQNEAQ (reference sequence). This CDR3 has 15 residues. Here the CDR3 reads CASSFRGRANEKLFF. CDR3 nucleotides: TGTGCCAGCAGCTTCAGGGGGCGAGCTAATGAAAAACTGTTTTTT.

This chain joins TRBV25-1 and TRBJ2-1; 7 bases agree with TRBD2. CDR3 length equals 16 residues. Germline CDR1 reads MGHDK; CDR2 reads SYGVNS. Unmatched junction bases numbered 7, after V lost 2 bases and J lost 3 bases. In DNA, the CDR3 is TGTGCCAGCAGTGAACGGGACTACCGGAACTACAATGAGCAGTTCTTC. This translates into CASSERDYRNYNEQFF.

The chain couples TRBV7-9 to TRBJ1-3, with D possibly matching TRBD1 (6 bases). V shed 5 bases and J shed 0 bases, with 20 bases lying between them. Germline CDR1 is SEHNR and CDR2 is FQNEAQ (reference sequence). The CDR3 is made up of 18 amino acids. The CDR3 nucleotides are TGTGCCAGCAGCCTTGAGGGACAAACGCTTGACTCTGGAAACACCATATATTTT. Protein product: CASSLEGQTLDSGNTIYF.

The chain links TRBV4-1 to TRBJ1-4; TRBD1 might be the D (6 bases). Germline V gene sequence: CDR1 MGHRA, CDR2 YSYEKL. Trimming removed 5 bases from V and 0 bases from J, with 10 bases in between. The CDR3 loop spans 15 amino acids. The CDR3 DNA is TGCGCCAGCAGCTCCCGGACAGCAACTAATGAAAAACTGTTTTTT. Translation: CASSSRTATNEKLFF.

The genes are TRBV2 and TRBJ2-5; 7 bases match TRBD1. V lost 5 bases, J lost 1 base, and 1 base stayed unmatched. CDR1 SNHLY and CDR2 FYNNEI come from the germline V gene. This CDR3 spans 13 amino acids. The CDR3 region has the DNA TGTGCCAGCAGTTGGGACAGCCAAGAGACCCAGTACTTC. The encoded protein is CASSWDSQETQYF. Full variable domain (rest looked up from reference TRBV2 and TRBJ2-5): EPEVTQTPSHQVTQMGQEVILRCVPISNHLYFYWYRQILGQKVEFLVSFYNNEISEKSEIFDDQFSVERPDGSNFTLKIRSTKLEDSAMYFCASSWDSQETQYFGPGTRLLVL.

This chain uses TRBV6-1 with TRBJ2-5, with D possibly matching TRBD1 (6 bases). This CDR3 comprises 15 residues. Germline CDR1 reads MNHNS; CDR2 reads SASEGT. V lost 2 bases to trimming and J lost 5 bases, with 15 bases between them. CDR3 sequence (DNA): TGTGCCAGCAGTGAACTGGGGGCTTCTATGGAGACCCAGTACTTC. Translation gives CASSELGASMETQYF.

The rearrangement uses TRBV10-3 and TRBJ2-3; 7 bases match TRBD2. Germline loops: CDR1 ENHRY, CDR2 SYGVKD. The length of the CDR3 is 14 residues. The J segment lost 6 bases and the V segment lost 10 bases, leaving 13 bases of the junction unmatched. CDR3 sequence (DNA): TGTGCCACCGAGGGAGGGCCACGCGGGGATACGCAGTATTTT. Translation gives CATEGGPRGDTQYF.

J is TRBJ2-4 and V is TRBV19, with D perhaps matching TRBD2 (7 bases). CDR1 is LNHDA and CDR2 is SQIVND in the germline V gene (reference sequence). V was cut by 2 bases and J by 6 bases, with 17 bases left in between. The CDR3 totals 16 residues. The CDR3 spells CASSIWGGGAVNIQYF. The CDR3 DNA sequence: TGTGCCAGTAGTATATGGGGAGGGGGGGCCGTAAACATTCAGTACTTC.

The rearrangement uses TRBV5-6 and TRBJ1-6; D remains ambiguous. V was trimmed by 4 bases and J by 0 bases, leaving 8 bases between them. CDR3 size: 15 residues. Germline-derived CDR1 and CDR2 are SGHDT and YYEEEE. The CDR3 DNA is TGTGCCAGCAGCCTCAGAAGCTCCTATAATTCACCCCTCCACTTT. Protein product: CASSLRSSYNSPLHF.

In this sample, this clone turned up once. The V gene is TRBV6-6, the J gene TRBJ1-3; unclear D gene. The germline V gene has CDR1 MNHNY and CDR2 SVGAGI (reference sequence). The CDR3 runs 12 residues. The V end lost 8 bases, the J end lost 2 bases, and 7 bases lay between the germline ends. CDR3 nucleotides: TGTGCCAGCGAGGGAGCTGGAAACACCATATATTTT. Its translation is CASEGAGNTIYF.

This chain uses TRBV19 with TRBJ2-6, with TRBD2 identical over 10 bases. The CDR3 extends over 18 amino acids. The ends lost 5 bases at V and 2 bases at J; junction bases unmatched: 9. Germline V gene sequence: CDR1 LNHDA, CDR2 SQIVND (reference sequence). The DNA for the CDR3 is TGTGCCAGTAGTCCGAGGGGGACTAGCGTCGCTGGGGCCAACGTCCTGACTTTC. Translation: CASSPRGTSVAGANVLTF.

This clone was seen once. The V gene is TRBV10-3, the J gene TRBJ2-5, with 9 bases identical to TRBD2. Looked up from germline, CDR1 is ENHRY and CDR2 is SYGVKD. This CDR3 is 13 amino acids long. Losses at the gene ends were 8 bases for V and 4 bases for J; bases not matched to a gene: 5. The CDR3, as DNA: TGTGCCATCGTAAGCGGGAGGTTAGAGACCCAGTACTTC. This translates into CAIVSGRLETQYF.

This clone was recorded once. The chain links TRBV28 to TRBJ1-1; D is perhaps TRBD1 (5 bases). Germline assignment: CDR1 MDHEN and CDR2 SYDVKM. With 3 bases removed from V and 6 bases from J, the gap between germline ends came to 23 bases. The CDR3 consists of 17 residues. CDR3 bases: TGTGCCAGCAGTTTGAGGGGACTCAAGGCCCGGGGCGCTGAAGCTTTCTTT. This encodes CASSLRGLKARGAEAFF.

The CDR3 sequence is CASSPRTTDTQYF. The CDR3 DNA follows: TGTGCCAGCAGCCCTCGGACTACCGATACGCAGTATTTT. The V and J genes are TRBV7-9 and TRBJ2-3; TRBD2 might be the D (6 bases). Germline CDR1 reads SEHNR; CDR2 reads FQNEAQ (reference sequence). The V end was cut by 5 bases, the J end by 6 bases, with 12 bases between. This CDR3 comprises 13 residues.